There are a few counts of the clone carrying this TCR beta chain. Its specificity is unknown. The data belong to a study of T-cell memory formation after mild COVID-19. Study results and caveats: Cross-reactive memory apparently joined, as some responding clones appeared in pre-infection memory. Among CD4+ contracting clones, most were CM and EM, and CD8+ ones EMRA.

The ends lost 4 bases at V and 5 bases at J; junction bases unmatched: 4. The germline V gene encodes CDR1 KGHDR and CDR2 SFDVKD. CDR3 size: 14 residues. Constant-segment primers served in 5'RACE that generated TCR alpha and TCR beta cDNA libraries bearing sample barcodes and UMIs. TCRdb recomputed calls from the 5' RACE reads with MiXCR, one row per CDR3 protein. The sample contains fewer than 350,000 distinct CDR3 sequences, roughly 8.2% of which appear only once. The V call is TRBV24-1, the J call TRBJ2-3, with 8 nucleotides matching TRBD1. Sequencing was done on a sample of PBMCs or a T cell subset sorted from them (not recorded which). The sequence came from a man aged 18 to 29 who had mild COVID-19 (a few samples of this study predate the infection). Cell type and time point are not known. CDR3 DNA: TGTGCCACCAGTGACGCAGGGGGCGTAGATACGCAGTATTTT. It encodes CATSDAGGVDTQYF.